A selection of T cell receptor beta chains follows, all from one sample in a study of shared clonotypes between healthy human individuals. Assay used: immunoSEQ multiplex PCR; TCRdb lists only in-frame clones, some missing. The sample includes millions of clones, roughly 95% of them seen just once. Sample: naive CD8+ T cells sorted from blood. The receptors come from a man aged 18 to 29 in good health. Each CDR3 is given with its conserved first and last residue. A D gene is named only where the DNA matches it firmly. The size entry is marked missing in some rows and otherwise reads once, few, many or a size class.

>TRBJ1-6|.|.|TRBV10-3
CAISESTSLYNSPLHF
TGTGCCATCAGTGAGTCGACTAGCCTCTATAATTCACCCCTCCACTTT
>TRBJ2-5|.|.|TRBV10-2
CASSDLSGVETQYF
TGCGCCAGCAGTGACCTATCAGGGGTCGAGACCCAGTACTTC
>TRBJ2-7|.|.|TRBV6-5
CASSFSRSGGEQYF
TGTGCCAGCAGTTTTTCTAGGAGTGGAGGCGAGCAGTACTTC
>TRBJ2-7|.|.|TRBV7-9
CASSSVDSYEQYF
TGTGCCAGCAGCTCTGTGGACTCCTACGAGCAGTACTTC
>TRBJ2-1|TRBD2|.|TRBV2
CASSEGQRGNEQFF
TGTGCCAGCAGTGAAGGACAGCGGGGCAATGAGCAGTTCTTC
>TRBJ1-2|.|.|TRBV6-5
CASSGAINYGYTF
TGTGCCAGCAGCGGGGCCATTAACTATGGCTACACCTTC
>TRBJ1-2|.|.|TRBV7-9
CASSFGFGNYGYTF
TGTGCCAGCAGCTTTGGTTTCGGGAATTATGGCTACACCTTC
>TRBJ2-7|.|.|TRBV10-2
CASSETTAYEQYF
TGCGCCAGCAGTGAGACGACAGCTTACGAGCAGTACTTC
>TRBJ2-1|.|.|TRBV7-8
CASSFEPLEANEQFF
TGTGCCAGCAGCTTTGAGCCACTAGAGGCAAATGAGCAGTTCTTC
>TRBJ2-3|.|.|TRBV2
CASSERPFGADTQYF
TGTGCCAGCAGTGAAAGACCCTTCGGCGCAGATACGCAGTATTTT
>TRBJ2-7|TRBD2|.|TRBV27
CASSSELASVSYEQYF
TGTGCCAGCAGTTCCGAACTAGCGTCGGTAAGCTACGAGCAGTACTTC
>TRBJ1-1|.|.|TRBV7-9
CASSPRGRENTEAFF
TGTGCCAGCAGCCCCCGTGGCAGGGAAAACACTGAAGCTTTCTTT
>TRBJ2-7|.|.|TRBV5-6
CASSLGGRWSEQYF
TGTGCCAGCAGCTTGGGGGGGCGTTGGTCCGAGCAGTACTTC
>TRBJ1-2|.|.|TRBV2
CASSRQVGYGYTF
TGTGCCAGCAGTAGACAGGTGGGCTATGGCTACACCTTC
>TRBJ1-4|TRBD1|.|TRBV11-2
CASRGTVNEKLFF
TGTGCCAGCAGGGGGACAGTTAATGAAAAACTGTTTTTT
>TRBJ2-7|.|.|TRBV7-6
CASSLRWGQDEQYF
TGTGCCAGCAGCTTACGTTGGGGGCAGGACGAGCAGTACTTC
>TRBJ2-7|TRBD2|.|TRBV5-8
CASSLGGGLYEQYF
TGTGCCAGCAGCTTGGGCGGGGGACTCTACGAGCAGTACTTC
>TRBJ2-1|TRBD2|.|TRBV4-3
CASSQTGLAGDYDEQFF
TGCGCCAGCAGCCAAACAGGACTAGCGGGTGATTATGATGAGCAGTTCTTC
>TRBJ2-7|TRBD2|.|TRBV7-2
CASSLLLTSGSRNGDEQYF
TGTGCCAGCAGCCTTCTGTTGACTAGCGGGAGTAGAAATGGCGACGAGCAGTACTTC
>TRBJ2-1|.|.|TRBV4-3
CASSQNMDPYNEQFF
TGCGCCAGCAGCCAAAATATGGACCCGTACAATGAGCAGTTCTTC
>TRBJ2-1|TRBD2|.|TRBV11-2
CASSFIAGGLNNEQFF
TGTGCCAGCAGCTTTATTGCGGGAGGCCTTAACAATGAGCAGTTCTTC
>TRBJ2-5|TRBD2|.|TRBV19
CASSIVHRVLTSGPQETQYF
TGTGCCAGTAGTATAGTGCACAGGGTCCTAACTAGCGGGCCCCAAGAGACCCAGTACTTC
>TRBJ2-3|TRBD1|.|TRBV10-3
CAINDDRGTDTQYF
TGTGCCATCAACGATGACAGGGGCACAGATACGCAGTATTTT
>TRBJ2-5|TRBD2|.|TRBV6-1
CASEEPGLARDTQYF
TGTGCCAGCGAGGAGCCGGGACTAGCGCGTGATACCCAGTACTTC
>TRBJ2-3|.|.|TRBV13
CASSLSRGGTDTQYF
TGTGCCAGCAGCTTAAGCAGGGGTGGCACAGATACGCAGTATTTT
>TRBJ2-7|.|once|TRBV16
CASSLGPAYEQYF
TGTGCCAGCAGCCTGGGTCCGGCCTACGAGCAGTACTTC
>TRBJ1-5|.|.|TRBV19
CASSIRDTNQPQHF
TGTGCCAGTAGTATAAGGGACACAAATCAGCCCCAGCATTTT
>TRBJ2-3|.|.|TRBV28
CASSFTTWDTQYF
TGTGCCAGCAGTTTCACCACGTGGGATACGCAGTATTTT
>TRBJ2-7|.|.|TRBV10-3
CAISEWGQPLRNEQYF
TGTGCCATCAGTGAGTGGGGGCAGCCCCTTAGGAACGAGCAGTACTTC
>TRBJ1-4|.|once|TRBV7-9
CASSLVVRGYEKLFF
TGTGCCAGCAGCTTAGTTGTCAGGGGATACGAAAAACTGTTTTTT
>TRBJ1-5|TRBD1|.|TRBV4-1
CASSQSATGFGNQPQHF
TGCGCCAGCAGCCAGAGCGCGACAGGGTTTGGCAATCAGCCCCAGCATTTT
>TRBJ2-7|.|.|TRBV29-1
CSVEDGTSYEQYF
TGCAGCGTTGAGGACGGCACCTCCTACGAGCAGTACTTC
>TRBJ1-2|.|.|TRBV30
CAWGGETNYGYTF
TGTGCCTGGGGAGGGGAGACTAACTATGGCTACACCTTC
>TRBJ2-2|.|.|TRBV30
CAWSTGSYTGELFF
TGTGCCTGGAGCACAGGGAGTTACACCGGGGAGCTGTTTTTT
>TRBJ1-2|TRBD1|.|TRBV16
CASSLDRVYGYTF
TGTGCCAGCAGCCTCGACAGGGTCTATGGCTACACCTTC
>TRBJ2-1|.|.|TRBV7-9
CASSPTGADNEQFF
TGTGCCAGCAGCCCGACGGGGGCAGACAATGAGCAGTTCTTC
>TRBJ2-7|TRBD2|.|TRBV29-1
CSAILAGASYEQYF
TGCAGCGCAATCCTAGCGGGAGCATCCTACGAGCAGTACTTC
>TRBJ1-1|TRBD1|.|TRBV10-2
CASSTGGTEAFF
TGCGCCAGCAGCACAGGGGGCACTGAAGCTTTCTTT
>TRBJ2-7|.|.|TRBV9
CASSPFGSSYEQYF
TGTGCCAGCAGCCCCTTCGGGAGCTCCTACGAGCAGTACTTC
>TRBJ2-3|TRBD2|.|TRBV27
CASSLAGGRSTDTQYF
TGTGCCAGCAGTTTGGCGGGCGGGAGAAGCACAGATACGCAGTATTTT
>TRBJ2-3|.|.|TRBV30
CAWSVGWASTDTQYF
TGTGCCTGGAGTGTAGGGTGGGCTAGCACAGATACGCAGTATTTT
>TRBJ2-3|.|.|TRBV7-9
CASSLWDGRATDTQYF
TGTGCCAGCAGCTTATGGGACGGCCGGGCCACAGATACGCAGTATTTT